The 5 T cell receptor beta chains given below trace back to one sample, sequenced in a study of immune evolution from preneoplasia to lung adenocarcinoma. TCRdb's table, derived via immunoSEQ multiplex PCR, lists solely in-frame clones and lacks some. The sample lists around 20,000 clones; over 70% were seen once. Sequencing input: FFPE invasive lung adenocarcinoma tissue. These receptors were taken from a person aged 55 to 75 with lung adenocarcinoma.

The rearrangement links TRBV2 to TRBJ1-1; 7 positions match TRBD1. Germline V gene lookup returns CDR1 SNHLY and CDR2 FYNNEI. The trim removed 3 bases at V and 1 base at J, leaving 2 bases unmatched. This CDR3 spans 14 amino acids. CDR3 DNA: TGTGCCAGCAGTGACAGGGGGGGGAACACTGAAGCTTTCTTT. Amino acids: CASSDRGGNTEAFF.

The chain has TRBV28 and TRBJ2-5; 7 positions match TRBD1. CDR1 MDHEN and CDR2 SYDVKM come from the germline V gene. V shed 10 bases, J shed 7 bases, and the junction held 9 bases outside the gene matches. The CDR3 is 12 amino acids. The DNA of the CDR3 is TGTGCCACCCGTGGACAGGTCCGGACCCAGTACTTC. Its protein product is CATRGQVRTQYF.

The chain combines TRBV2 with TRBJ2-3; 9 nucleotides agree with TRBD1. The CDR3 length is 14 residues. V was clipped by 4 bases and J by 4 bases; unmatched bases: 3. The V gene's germline CDR1 is SNHLY and CDR2 FYNNEI. CDR3 DNA: TGTGCCAGCAGTGGGGACAGGGCGTCAGATACGCAGTATTTT. Its protein is CASSGDRASDTQYF.

The chain combines TRBV20-1 with TRBJ1-2, with D possibly matching TRBD1 (5 bases). The CDR3 has 10 amino acids. CDR1 is DFQATT and CDR2 is SNEGSKA in the germline V gene (reference sequence). Trimming took 7 bases from V and 4 from J, leaving 7 bases between them. Written as DNA, the CDR3 is TGCAGTGGGCAGGGCTATGGCTACACCTTC. Protein: CSGQGYGYTF.

The CDR3 nucleotides read TGTGCCAGTAGTATGTTGCTAGCGGGAGGGAGAGAGCAGTTCTTC. As protein: CASSMLLAGGREQFF. The chain recombines TRBV19 with TRBJ2-1; TRBD2 matches at 12 bases. CDR3 size: 15 residues. Trimming took 3 bases from V and 10 from J; bases not matched to a gene: 7. CDR1 and CDR2 (germline): LNHDA, SQIVND (reference sequence).